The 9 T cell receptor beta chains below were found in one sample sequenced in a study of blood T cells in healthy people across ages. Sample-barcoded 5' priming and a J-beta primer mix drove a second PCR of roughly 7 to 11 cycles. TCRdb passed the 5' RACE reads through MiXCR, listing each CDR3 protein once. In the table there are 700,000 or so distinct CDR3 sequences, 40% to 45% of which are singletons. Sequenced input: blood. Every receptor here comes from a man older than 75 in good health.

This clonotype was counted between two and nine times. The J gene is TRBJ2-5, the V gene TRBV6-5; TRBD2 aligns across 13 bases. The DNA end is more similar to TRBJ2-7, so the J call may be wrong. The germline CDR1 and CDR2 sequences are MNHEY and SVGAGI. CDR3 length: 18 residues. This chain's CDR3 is CASSLGGFGLAGAHEQYF. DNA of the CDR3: TGTGCCAGCAGCTTAGGGGGCTTTGGACTAGCGGGAGCCCACGAGCAGTACTTC.

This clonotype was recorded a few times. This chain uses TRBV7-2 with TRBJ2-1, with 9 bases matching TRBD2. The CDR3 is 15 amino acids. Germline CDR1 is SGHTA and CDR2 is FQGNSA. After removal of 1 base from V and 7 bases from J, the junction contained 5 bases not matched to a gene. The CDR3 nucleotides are TGTGCCAGCAGCTTAGGGGTTAGCGGGGGAAATGAGCAGTTCTTC. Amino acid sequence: CASSLGVSGGNEQFF.

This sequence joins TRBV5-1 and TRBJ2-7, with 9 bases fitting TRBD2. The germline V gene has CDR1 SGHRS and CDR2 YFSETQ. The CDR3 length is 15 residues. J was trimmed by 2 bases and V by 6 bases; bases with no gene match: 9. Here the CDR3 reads CASNDLAGITYEQYF. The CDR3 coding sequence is TGCGCCAGCAACGATCTAGCGGGGATCACCTACGAGCAGTACTTC.

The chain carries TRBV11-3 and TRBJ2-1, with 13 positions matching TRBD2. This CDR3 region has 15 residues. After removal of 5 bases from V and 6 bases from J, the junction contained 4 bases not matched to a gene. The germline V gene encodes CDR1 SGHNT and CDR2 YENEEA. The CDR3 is CASSPRLAGGNEQFF. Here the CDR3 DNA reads TGTGCCAGCAGCCCGAGACTAGCGGGGGGCAATGAGCAGTTCTTC.

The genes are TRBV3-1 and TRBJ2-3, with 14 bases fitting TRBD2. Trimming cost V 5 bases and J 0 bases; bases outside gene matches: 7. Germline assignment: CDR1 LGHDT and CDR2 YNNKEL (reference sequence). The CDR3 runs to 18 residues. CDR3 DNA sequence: TGTGCCAGCAGCACCCGACTAGCGGGGGGGCCGAGCACAGATACGCAGTATTTT. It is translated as CASSTRLAGGPSTDTQYF.

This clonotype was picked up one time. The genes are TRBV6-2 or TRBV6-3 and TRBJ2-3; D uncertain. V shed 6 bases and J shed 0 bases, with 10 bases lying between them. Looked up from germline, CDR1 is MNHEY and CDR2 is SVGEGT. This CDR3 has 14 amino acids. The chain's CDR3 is CASSRRLSTDTQYF. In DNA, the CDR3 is TGTGCCAGCAGCCGCCGACTGAGCACAGATACGCAGTATTTT.

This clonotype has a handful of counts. CDR3 sequence: CASSRTTGELFF. The CDR3 nucleotides are TGTGCCAGCAGTCGAACCACCGGGGAGCTGTTTTTT. V gene TRBV6-5 combines with J gene TRBJ2-2; no clear D. This CDR3 is built from 12 residues. The ends were cut back, 5 bases at V and 4 bases at J, with 5 bases in the middle. Germline CDR1 MNHEY, CDR2 SVGAGI.

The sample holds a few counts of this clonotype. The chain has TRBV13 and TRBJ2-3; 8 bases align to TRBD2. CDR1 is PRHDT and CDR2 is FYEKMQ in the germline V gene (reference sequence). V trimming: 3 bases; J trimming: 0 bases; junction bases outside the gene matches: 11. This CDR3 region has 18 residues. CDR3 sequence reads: CASSLGTSVASSTDTQYF. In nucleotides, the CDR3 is TGTGCCAGCAGCTTGGGGACTAGTGTCGCTTCGAGCACAGATACGCAGTATTTT.

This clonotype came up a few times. The CDR3 DNA follows: TGTGCCAGCAGTTACTCGGCGGGAGATACGCAGTATTTT. As protein: CASSYSAGDTQYF. V is TRBV6-6 and J is TRBJ2-3, with D maybe TRBD2 (5 bases). The CDR3 spans 13 residues. Trimming stripped 0 bases from V and 5 bases from J, with 6 bases between. CDR1 MNHNY and CDR2 SVGAGI come from the germline V gene (reference sequence).